This T cell receptor beta chain was captured in a study of CD8 T cells in Susac syndrome. After extraction with the RNeasy kit, roughly 0.45 to 1 ug of the RNA was reverse transcribed using random hexamers. Amplification of the TCR beta CDR3 was carried out by immunoSEQ multiplex PCR, which spanned a total of 54 Vbeta and 13 Jbeta segments. TCRdb reanalysed the immunoSEQ multiplex PCR reads using MiXCR and keeps one entry per CDR3 protein. The sample includes 90,000 to 150,000 distinct CDR3 sequences, over 90% of them seen just once. Controls matched for sex and age were healthy donors. This clonotype was counted between two and nine times. The CDR3 has 13 amino acids. The J segment lost 0 bases and the V segment lost 5 bases, leaving 1 base of the junction unmatched.

This TCR came from a human donor in good health. Material for sequencing was CD4+ T cells from PBMCs. The V call is TRBV12-3 or TRBV12-4, the J call TRBJ2-7; 7 nucleotides line up with TRBD1. The CDR3 DNA reads as TGTGCCAGCAGTCGGGACAGCTCCTACGAGCAGTACTTC. It codes for CASSRDSSYEQYF.